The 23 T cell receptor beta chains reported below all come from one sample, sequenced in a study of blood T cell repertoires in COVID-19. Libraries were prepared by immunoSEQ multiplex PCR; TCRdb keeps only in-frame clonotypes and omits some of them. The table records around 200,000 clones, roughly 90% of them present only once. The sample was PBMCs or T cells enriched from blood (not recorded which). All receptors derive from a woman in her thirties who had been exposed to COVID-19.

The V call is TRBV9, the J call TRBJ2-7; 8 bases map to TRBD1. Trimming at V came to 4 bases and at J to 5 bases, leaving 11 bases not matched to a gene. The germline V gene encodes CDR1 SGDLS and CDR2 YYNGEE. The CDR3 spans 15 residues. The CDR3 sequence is CASSPPDRGGDEQYF. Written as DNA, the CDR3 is TGTGCCAGCAGCCCCCCCGACAGGGGAGGAGACGAGCAGTACTTC.

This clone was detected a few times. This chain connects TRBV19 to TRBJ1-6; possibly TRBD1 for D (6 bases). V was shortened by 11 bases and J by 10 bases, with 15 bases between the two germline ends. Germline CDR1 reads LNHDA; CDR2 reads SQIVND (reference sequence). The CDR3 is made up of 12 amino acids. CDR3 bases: TGTGCCGCAGGCGGGCAGGGGTCACCCCTCCACTTT. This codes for CAAGGQGSPLHF. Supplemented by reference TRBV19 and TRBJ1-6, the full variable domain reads DGGITQSPKYLFRKEGQNVTLSCEQNLNHDAMYWYRQDPGQGLRLIYYSQIVNDFQKGDIAEGYSVSREKKESFPLTVTSAQKNPTAFYLCAAGGQGSPLHFGNGTRLTVT.

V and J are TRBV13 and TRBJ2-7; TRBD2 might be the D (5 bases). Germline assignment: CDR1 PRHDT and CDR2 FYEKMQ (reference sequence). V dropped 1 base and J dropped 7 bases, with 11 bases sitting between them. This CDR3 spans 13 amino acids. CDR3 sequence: CASSLAGIGEQYF. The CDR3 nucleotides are TGTGCCAGCAGCTTAGCGGGGATTGGAGAGCAGTACTTC.

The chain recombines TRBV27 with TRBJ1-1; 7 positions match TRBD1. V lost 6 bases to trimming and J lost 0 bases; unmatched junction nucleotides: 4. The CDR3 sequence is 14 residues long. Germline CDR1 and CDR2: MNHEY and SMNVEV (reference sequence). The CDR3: CASSRGTVNTEAFF. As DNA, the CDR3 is TGTGCCAGCAGCCGCGGGACAGTGAACACTGAAGCTTTCTTT.

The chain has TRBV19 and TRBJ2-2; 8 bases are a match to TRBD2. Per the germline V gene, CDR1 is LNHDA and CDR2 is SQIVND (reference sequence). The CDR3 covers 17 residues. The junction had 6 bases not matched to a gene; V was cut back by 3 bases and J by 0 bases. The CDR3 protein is CASSIAYGGANTGELFF. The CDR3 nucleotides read TGTGCCAGTAGTATCGCCTACGGGGGGGCGAACACCGGGGAGCTGTTTTTT. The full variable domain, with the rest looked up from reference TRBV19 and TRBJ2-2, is DGGITQSPKYLFRKEGQNVTLSCEQNLNHDAMYWYRQDPGQGLRLIYYSQIVNDFQKGDIAEGYSVSREKKESFPLTVTSAQKNPTAFYLCASSIAYGGANTGELFFGEGSRLTVL.

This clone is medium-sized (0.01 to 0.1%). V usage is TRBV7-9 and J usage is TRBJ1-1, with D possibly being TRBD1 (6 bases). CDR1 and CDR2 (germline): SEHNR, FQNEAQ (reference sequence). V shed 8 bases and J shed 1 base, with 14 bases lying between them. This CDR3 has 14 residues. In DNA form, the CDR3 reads TGTGCCAGCCTACCTCAGGGGCAGAACACTGAAGCTTTCTTT. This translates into CASLPQGQNTEAFF. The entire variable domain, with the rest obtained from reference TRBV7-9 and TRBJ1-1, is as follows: DTGVSQNPRHKITKRGQNVTFRCDPISEHNRLYWYRQTLGQGPEFLTYFQNEAQLEKSRLLSDRFSAERPKGSFSTLEIQRTEQGDSAMYLCASLPQGQNTEAFFGQGTRLTVV.

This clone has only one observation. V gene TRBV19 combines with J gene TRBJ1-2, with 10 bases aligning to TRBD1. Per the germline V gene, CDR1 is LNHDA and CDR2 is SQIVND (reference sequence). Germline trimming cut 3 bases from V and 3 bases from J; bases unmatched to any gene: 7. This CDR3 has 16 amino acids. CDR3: CASSIRDRGRHYGYTF. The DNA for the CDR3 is TGTGCCAGTAGTATCCGGGACAGGGGAAGGCACTATGGCTACACCTTC.

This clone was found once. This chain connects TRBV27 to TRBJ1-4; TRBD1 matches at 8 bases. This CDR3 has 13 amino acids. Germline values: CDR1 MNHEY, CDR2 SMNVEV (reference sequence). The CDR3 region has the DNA TGTGCGGTCTCAGGGGGCGCGAGTGAAAAACTGTTTTTT. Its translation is CAVSGGASEKLFF. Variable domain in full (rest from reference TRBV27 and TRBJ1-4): EAQVTQNPRYLITVTGKKLTVTCSQNMNHEYMSWYRQDPGLGLRQIYYSMNVEVTDKGDVPEGYKVSRKEKRNFPLILESPSPNQTSLYFCAVSGGASEKLFFGSGTQLSVL.

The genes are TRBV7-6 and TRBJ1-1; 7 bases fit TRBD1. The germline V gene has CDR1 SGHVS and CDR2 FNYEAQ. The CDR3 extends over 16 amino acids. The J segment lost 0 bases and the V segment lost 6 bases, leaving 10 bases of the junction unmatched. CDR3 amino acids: CASRPFGTAMNTEAFF. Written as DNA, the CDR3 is TGTGCCAGCAGACCATTCGGGACAGCCATGAACACTGAAGCTTTCTTT.

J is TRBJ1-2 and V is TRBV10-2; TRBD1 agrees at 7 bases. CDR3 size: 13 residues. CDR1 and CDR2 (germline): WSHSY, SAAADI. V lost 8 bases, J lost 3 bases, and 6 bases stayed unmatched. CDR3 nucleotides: TGCGCCAGCGCCGGGACAGACTACTATGGCTACACCTTC. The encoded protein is CASAGTDYYGYTF.

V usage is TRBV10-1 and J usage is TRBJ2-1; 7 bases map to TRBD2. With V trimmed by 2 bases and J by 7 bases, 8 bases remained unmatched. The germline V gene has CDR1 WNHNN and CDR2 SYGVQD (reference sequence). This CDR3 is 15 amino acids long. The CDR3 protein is CASSERAGDPNEQFF. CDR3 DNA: TGCGCCAGCAGTGAGCGGGCGGGGGACCCGAATGAGCAGTTCTTC.

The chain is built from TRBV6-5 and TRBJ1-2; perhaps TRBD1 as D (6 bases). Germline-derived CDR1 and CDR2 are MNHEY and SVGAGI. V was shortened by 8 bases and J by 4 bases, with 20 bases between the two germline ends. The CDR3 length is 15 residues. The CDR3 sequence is CASGKERGGAYGYTF. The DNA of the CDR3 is TGTGCCAGCGGAAAGGAAAGGGGGGGGGCCTATGGCTACACCTTC.

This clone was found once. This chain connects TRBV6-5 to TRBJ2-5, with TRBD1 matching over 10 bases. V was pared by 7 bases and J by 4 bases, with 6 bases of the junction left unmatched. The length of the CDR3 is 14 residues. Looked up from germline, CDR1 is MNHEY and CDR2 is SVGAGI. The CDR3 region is CASTGQGGRETQYF. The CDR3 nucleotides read TGTGCCAGCACCGGACAGGGGGGGAGAGAGACCCAGTACTTC.

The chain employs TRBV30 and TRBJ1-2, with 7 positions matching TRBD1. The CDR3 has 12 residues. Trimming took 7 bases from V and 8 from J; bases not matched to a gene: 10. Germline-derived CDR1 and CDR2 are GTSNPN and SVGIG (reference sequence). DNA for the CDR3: TGTGCCTCCGGGACAGCCCTGGGGGGCTACACCTTC. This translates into CASGTALGGYTF.

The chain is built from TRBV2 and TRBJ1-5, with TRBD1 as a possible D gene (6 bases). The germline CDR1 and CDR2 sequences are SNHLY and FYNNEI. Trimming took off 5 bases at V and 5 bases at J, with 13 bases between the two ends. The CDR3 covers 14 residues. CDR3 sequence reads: CASSPDSTHQPQHF. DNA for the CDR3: TGTGCCAGCAGTCCGGACAGCACACATCAGCCCCAGCATTTT.

The CDR3 here is CASRLQGAGDTQYF. DNA of the CDR3: TGTGCCAGCAGGCTACAGGGGGCGGGAGATACGCAGTATTTT. The chain uses TRBV6-5 and TRBJ2-3, with 9 bases matching TRBD1. The CDR3 is 14 amino acids. The germline V gene encodes CDR1 MNHEY and CDR2 SVGAGI. The V and J ends lost 6 bases and 5 bases, in that order; junction bases with no gene match: 6.

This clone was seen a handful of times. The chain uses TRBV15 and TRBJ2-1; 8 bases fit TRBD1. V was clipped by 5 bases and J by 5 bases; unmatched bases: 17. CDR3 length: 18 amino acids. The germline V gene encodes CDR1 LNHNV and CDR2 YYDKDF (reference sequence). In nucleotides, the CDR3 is TGTGCCACCAGCTCGGACAGGAGTTTGCAGGGGGCGAACAATGAGCAGTTCTTC. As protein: CATSSDRSLQGANNEQFF.

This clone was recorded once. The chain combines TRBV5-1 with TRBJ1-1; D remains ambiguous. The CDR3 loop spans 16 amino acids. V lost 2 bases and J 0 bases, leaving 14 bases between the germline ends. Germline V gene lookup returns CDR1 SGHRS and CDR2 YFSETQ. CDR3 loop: CASSFLLSGMNTEAFF. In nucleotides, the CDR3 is TGCGCCAGCAGCTTTCTTTTATCAGGTATGAACACTGAAGCTTTCTTT.

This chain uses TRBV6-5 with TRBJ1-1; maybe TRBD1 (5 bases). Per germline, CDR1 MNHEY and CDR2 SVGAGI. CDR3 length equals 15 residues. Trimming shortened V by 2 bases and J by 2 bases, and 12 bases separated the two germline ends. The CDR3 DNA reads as TGTGCCAGCAGTTACAACAGGTGGGGAAACACTGAAGCTTTCTTT. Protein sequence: CASSYNRWGNTEAFF.

Written as DNA, the CDR3 is TGTGCCTCGGGACAGGGGACCCTCGCGTTTCACTATGGCTACACCTTC. Encoded protein: CASGQGTLAFHYGYTF. The rearrangement links TRBV2 to TRBJ1-2; 10 positions agree with TRBD1. The germline V gene has CDR1 SNHLY and CDR2 FYNNEI. V dropped 11 bases and J dropped 3; count of bases not matched to a gene: 15. The CDR3 spans 16 residues. Full variable domain (outside the CDR3, taken from reference TRBV2 and TRBJ1-2): EPEVTQTPSHQVTQMGQEVILRCVPISNHLYFYWYRQILGQKVEFLVSFYNNEISEKSEIFDDQFSVERPDGSNFTLKIRSTKLEDSAMYFCASGQGTLAFHYGYTFGSGTRLTVV.

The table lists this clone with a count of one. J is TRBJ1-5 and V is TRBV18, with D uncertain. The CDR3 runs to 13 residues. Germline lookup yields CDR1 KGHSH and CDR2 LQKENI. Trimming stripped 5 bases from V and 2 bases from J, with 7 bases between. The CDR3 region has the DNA TGTGCCAGCTCAACCCTAGGCAATCAGCCCCAGCATTTT. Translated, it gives CASSTLGNQPQHF.

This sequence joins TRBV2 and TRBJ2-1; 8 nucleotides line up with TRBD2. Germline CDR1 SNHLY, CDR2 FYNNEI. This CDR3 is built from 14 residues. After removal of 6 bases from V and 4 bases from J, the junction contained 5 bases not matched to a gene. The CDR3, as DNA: TGTGCCAGCAGGGGGACTAGGAGGTACAATGAGCAGTTCTTC. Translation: CASRGTRRYNEQFF.

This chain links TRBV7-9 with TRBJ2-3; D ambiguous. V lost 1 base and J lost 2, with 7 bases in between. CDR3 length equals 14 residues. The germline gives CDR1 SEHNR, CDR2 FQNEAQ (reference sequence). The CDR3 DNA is TGTGCCAGCAGCTTAGGACTTACCACAGATACGCAGTATTTT. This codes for CASSLGLTTDTQYF.